This T cell receptor (beta chain) was captured in a study of T cell repertoires in cytomegalovirus infection. Study-wide results and limits: In two of eight donors, the top clonotype was HLA-C-restricted CMV-specific.

TCRdb re-derived calls from the reads in MiXCR, one entry per CDR3 protein. Here the sample spans 65,000 to 90,000 distinct CDR3 sequences, 4% being singletons. This clonotype occurred many times. What it binds is unknown. The sequence derives from a human donor in good health (CMV status not recorded). Some clones in this sample may be carry-over from other donors' samples. Sequenced material: PBMCs.

Here the CDR3 reads CATKGLDSETQYF. CDR3 DNA: TGTGCCACCAAAGGTCTAGATTCAGAGACCCAGTACTTC. The V gene is TRBV24-1, the J gene TRBJ2-5; D is undetermined. This CDR3 is built from 13 residues. V gave up 8 bases and J gave up 4 bases, with 13 bases separating them. Germline V gene data show CDR1 as KGHDR and CDR2 as SFDVKD.